The T cell receptor (beta chain) described here comes from a study of cytomegalovirus exposure and HLA in healthy donors. Study-level findings and limits: Using a false discovery rate of 0.05, a later analysis showed that 16,951 TCR beta sequences were associated with HLA alleles. Segments of the TCR beta V type were, in most cases, productive about 87% or about 30% of the time in an earlier analysis. Excluded: some indistinguishable V segments such as TRBV6-2 and TRBV6-3.

These donors, healthy bone marrow donors, were studied. 13 Jbeta primers and 60 Vbeta primers were used for the PCR. The assay was immunoSEQ multiplex PCR, and TCRdb's table has in-frame clones only and misses some. This sample yields approximately 150,000 clones, of which around 80% are seen a single time; around a tenth belongs to the top ten. Note on this clone: The target antigen is unknown.

Germline CDR1 reads MDHEN; CDR2 reads SYDVKM. V dropped 2 bases and J dropped 6 bases, with 10 bases sitting between them. The CDR3 covers 13 residues. The TCR was taken from a woman aged 60-70 years in good health and CMV-seropositive. Sequenced input: PBMCs. The gene calls are TRBV28 and TRBJ1-2; D is uncertain. The CDR3 sequence: CASSLLHRDGYTF. As DNA, the CDR3 is TGTGCCAGCAGTTTACTTCACCGCGATGGCTACACCTTC.